These 23 T cell receptor beta chains came from one sample sequenced in a study of blood T cell repertoires in COVID-19. Assay used: immunoSEQ multiplex PCR; TCRdb lists only in-frame clones, some missing. The table records 200,000 to 250,000 clones, about 80% of them present only once. Sequencing was done on a sample of peripheral blood. These TCRs come from a woman of 80 years or more with COVID-19, enrolled during active disease.

V gene TRBV5-1 combines with J gene TRBJ2-1; a weak D match, TRBD2 (5 bases). Trimming stripped 4 bases from V and 4 bases from J, with 12 bases between. The CDR3 has 14 residues. Germline-derived CDR1 and CDR2 are SGHRS and YFSETQ. DNA for the CDR3: TGCGCCAGCAGCGCGGGCGGACGTTACAATGAGCAGTTCTTC. It specifies CASSAGGRYNEQFF.

This clone was counted only a few times. The J gene is TRBJ1-2, the V gene TRBV27, with 7 bases aligning to TRBD1. V was pared by 6 bases and J by 4 bases, with 11 bases of the junction left unmatched. Germline V gene lookup returns CDR1 MNHEY and CDR2 SMNVEV (reference sequence). The CDR3 runs to 15 residues. CDR3 amino acids: CASSLTGTDSYGYTF. The CDR3 DNA reads TGTGCCAGCAGCCTGACCGGGACAGATAGCTATGGCTACACCTTC.

The chain has TRBV14 and TRBJ2-5, with D uncertain. The CDR3 loop spans 14 amino acids. Trimming took off 1 base at V and 2 bases at J, with 8 bases between the two ends. Germline V CDR1 and CDR2: SGHDN, FVKESK. The CDR3 loop is CASSQVLRQETQYF. CDR3 nucleotides: TGTGCCAGCAGCCAAGTGTTACGGCAAGAGACCCAGTACTTC.

The chain recombines TRBV5-1 with TRBJ2-1; 14 nucleotides match TRBD2. J was trimmed by 9 bases and V by 2 bases; bases with no gene match: 4. This CDR3 has 15 amino acids. The V gene's germline CDR1 is SGHRS and CDR2 YFSETQ. The CDR3 nucleotides are TGCGCCAGCAGCTTAAGGACTAGCGGGAGGAGTGAGCAGTTCTTC. Protein product: CASSLRTSGRSEQFF.

This chain joins TRBV15 and TRBJ1-1, with 8 nucleotides matching TRBD1. Germline values: CDR1 LNHNV, CDR2 YYDKDF (reference sequence). CDR3 length: 15 amino acids. The trim removed 4 bases at V and 0 bases at J, leaving 4 bases unmatched. The CDR3 DNA is TGTGCCACCAGCAAGGAGACAGGGGTGAACACTGAAGCTTTCTTT. This codes for CATSKETGVNTEAFF.

The chain carries TRBV9 and TRBJ2-5; 10 positions agree with TRBD2. J was trimmed by 0 bases and V by 4 bases; bases with no gene match: 9. This CDR3 region has 17 residues. Germline lookup yields CDR1 SGDLS and CDR2 YYNGEE. The chain's CDR3 is CASSRGLAAQYQETQYF. CDR3 nucleotides: TGTGCCAGCAGCCGAGGACTAGCGGCACAGTACCAAGAGACCCAGTACTTC.

The chain uses TRBV11-2 and TRBJ1-1; maybe TRBD1 (6 bases). With 4 bases removed from V and 4 bases from J, the gap between germline ends came to 16 bases. The CDR3 totals 15 residues. Germline CDR1 and CDR2: SGHAT and FQNNGV. The CDR3 nucleotides read TGTGCCAGCAGCTCAAGGGGGACAAGGGCCACTGAAGCTTTCTTT. This sequence encodes CASSSRGTRATEAFF.

The chain links TRBV9 to TRBJ2-5; 9 bases are a match to TRBD1. V gave up 0 bases and J gave up 5 bases; unmatched junction bases: 5. The length of the CDR3 is 15 residues. Looked up from germline, CDR1 is SGDLS and CDR2 is YYNGEE. CDR3 amino acids: CASSVGQGVRETQYF. CDR3 bases: TGTGCCAGCAGCGTAGGACAGGGGGTTAGGGAGACCCAGTACTTC.

This chain connects TRBV6-2 or TRBV6-3 to TRBJ1-2; D is undetermined. Germline CDR1 MNHEY, CDR2 SVGEGT. Trimming left V 7 bases short and J 2 bases short, with 14 bases between. This CDR3 contains 14 residues. The CDR3 loop is CASTPWSPNYGYTF. The CDR3 DNA follows: TGTGCCAGCACCCCGTGGAGCCCAAACTATGGCTACACCTTC.

The chain combines TRBV7-3 with TRBJ2-3, with D maybe TRBD2 (5 bases). The CDR3 is made up of 15 amino acids. Germline V CDR1 and CDR2: SGHTA, FQGTGA. V lost 2 bases to trimming and J lost 2 bases, with 11 bases between them. CDR3 bases: TGTGCCAGCAGCTTAGCGGCGGGCTTCACAGATACGCAGTATTTT. Protein sequence: CASSLAAGFTDTQYF.

V gene TRBV2 combines with J gene TRBJ2-5; 9 nucleotides align to TRBD2. Germline V gene lookup returns CDR1 SNHLY and CDR2 FYNNEI. The CDR3 runs 17 residues. V shed 6 bases, J shed 4 bases, and the junction held 15 bases outside the gene matches. The CDR3, as DNA: TGTGCCAGCAGAAAAGTAGGAGCGGGGGGCCTGTTAGAGACCCAGTACTTC. Its protein product is CASRKVGAGGLLETQYF.

Comments on this clone: Germline and junction disagree at one end, which may indicate a read error. The J gene is TRBJ1-6, the V gene TRBV7-7, with D unclear. This CDR3 region has 18 residues. Germline loops: CDR1 SSHAT, CDR2 FNYEAQ (reference sequence). The CDR3 protein is CASSSPGEGNSYNSPLHF. The CDR3, as DNA: TGTGCTAGCAGCTCCCCCGGGGAGGGAAACTCCTATAATTCACCCCTCCACTTT.

The gene calls are TRBV19 and TRBJ1-2, with D perhaps TRBD1 (5 bases). CDR1 and CDR2 (germline): LNHDA, SQIVND (reference sequence). The length of the CDR3 is 14 residues. V was shortened by 6 bases and J by 4 bases, with 15 bases between the two germline ends. The CDR3 sequence is CASSDPGRGYGYTF. As DNA, the CDR3 is TGTGCCAGTAGCGACCCTGGGAGGGGCTATGGCTACACCTTC.

The CDR3 sequence: CASSSSGTSGHNEQFF. Here the CDR3 DNA reads TGTGCCAGCAGCTCGTCCGGGACTAGCGGACACAATGAGCAGTTCTTC. V and J are TRBV7-3 and TRBJ2-1; 11 bases fit TRBD2. The length of the CDR3 is 16 residues. Germline lookup yields CDR1 SGHTA and CDR2 FQGTGA. Trimming removed 4 bases from V and 5 bases from J; junction bases left unmatched: 7. Combining the CDR3 with reference TRBV7-3 and TRBJ2-1 gives the whole variable domain GAGVSQTPSNKVTEKGKYVELRCDPISGHTALYWYRQSLGQGPEFLIYFQGTGAADDSGLPNDRFFAVRPEGSVSTLKIQRTERGDSAVYLCASSSSGTSGHNEQFFGPGTRLTVL.

The chain links TRBV19 to TRBJ1-1; no reliable D call. Trimming took off 2 bases at V and 11 bases at J, with 9 bases between the two ends. Germline V gene sequence: CDR1 LNHDA, CDR2 SQIVND (reference sequence). This CDR3 comprises 11 residues. CDR3 sequence reads: CASSIRPGAFF. The CDR3 nucleotides are TGTGCCAGTAGTATACGGCCCGGGGCTTTCTTT.

The genes are TRBV25-1 and TRBJ2-3, with D possibly TRBD1 on 6 matching bases. V dropped 0 bases and J dropped 4 bases, with 11 bases sitting between them. This CDR3 has 15 residues. Germline V gives CDR1 MGHDK, CDR2 SYGVNS. CDR3 loop: CASSEYGGGPDTQYF. The CDR3 DNA follows: TGTGCCAGCAGTGAATATGGGGGCGGCCCAGATACGCAGTATTTT.

The gene calls are TRBV5-8 and TRBJ2-1; D is uncertain. Trimming removed 2 bases from V and 9 bases from J, with 3 bases in between. The CDR3 spans 10 residues. CDR1 is SGHTS, CDR2 YDEGEE, per germline. CDR3 loop: CASSFSEQFF. The CDR3, as DNA: TGTGCCAGCAGCTTTAGTGAGCAGTTCTTC.

The chain combines TRBV2 with TRBJ1-2; D ambiguous. Germline V gene lookup returns CDR1 SNHLY and CDR2 FYNNEI. CDR3 length equals 14 residues. V lost 9 bases and J 2 bases, leaving 16 bases between the germline ends. CDR3: CARTDGRSNYGYTF. In DNA form, the CDR3 reads TGTGCCAGAACTGACGGGAGGAGCAACTATGGCTACACCTTC.

The V call is TRBV5-1, the J call TRBJ2-3, with TRBD2 matching 10 bases. The CDR3 covers 14 residues. Germline assignment: CDR1 SGHRS and CDR2 YFSETQ. Trimming cost V 5 bases and J 1 base; bases outside gene matches: 1. CDR3 residues: CASSLAGGTDTQYF. DNA of the CDR3: TGCGCCAGCAGTCTAGCGGGGGGCACAGATACGCAGTATTTT.

The chain carries TRBV6-1 and TRBJ1-1, with D perhaps TRBD1 (5 bases). Deletions cut 0 bases from V and 4 bases from J, with 15 bases between. From germline, CDR1 is MNHNS and CDR2 SASEGT. The CDR3 has 16 amino acids. This CDR3 reads CASSEATPGGGTEAFF. CDR3 DNA sequence: TGTGCCAGCAGTGAAGCCACACCCGGGGGAGGCACTGAAGCTTTCTTT.

The rearrangement links TRBV3-1 (or the pseudogene TRBV3-2) to TRBJ2-3; D may be TRBD1 (6 bases). CDR1 and CDR2 from the germline V gene are LGHDT and YNNKEL (reference sequence). The ends were cut back, 4 bases at V and 6 bases at J, with 17 bases in the middle. The CDR3 runs to 15 residues. The CDR3 sequence: CASSLKVGARDTQYF. The CDR3 coding sequence is TGTGCCAGCAGCCTTAAGGTGGGGGCAAGGGATACGCAGTATTTT.

The chain combines TRBV4-1 with TRBJ2-3, with a possible D match to TRBD1 (6 bases). Germline-derived CDR1 and CDR2 are MGHRA and YSYEKL. This CDR3 is built from 16 residues. Trimming left V 4 bases short and J 6 bases short, with 20 bases between. The CDR3 protein is CASSPARDNVRDTQYF. For the CDR3, the DNA is TGCGCCAGCAGCCCCGCCCGGGACAATGTCAGGGATACGCAGTATTTT.

The chain joins TRBV11-2 to TRBJ2-1; no firm D call. Between the trimmed V and J ends, which lost 1 base and 2 bases, there was a span of 9 bases. This CDR3 region has 15 residues. Looked up from germline, CDR1 is SGHAT and CDR2 is FQNNGV. CDR3 amino acids: CASSLGPDPYNEQFF. CDR3 DNA: TGTGCCAGCAGCTTAGGCCCAGATCCCTACAATGAGCAGTTCTTC.